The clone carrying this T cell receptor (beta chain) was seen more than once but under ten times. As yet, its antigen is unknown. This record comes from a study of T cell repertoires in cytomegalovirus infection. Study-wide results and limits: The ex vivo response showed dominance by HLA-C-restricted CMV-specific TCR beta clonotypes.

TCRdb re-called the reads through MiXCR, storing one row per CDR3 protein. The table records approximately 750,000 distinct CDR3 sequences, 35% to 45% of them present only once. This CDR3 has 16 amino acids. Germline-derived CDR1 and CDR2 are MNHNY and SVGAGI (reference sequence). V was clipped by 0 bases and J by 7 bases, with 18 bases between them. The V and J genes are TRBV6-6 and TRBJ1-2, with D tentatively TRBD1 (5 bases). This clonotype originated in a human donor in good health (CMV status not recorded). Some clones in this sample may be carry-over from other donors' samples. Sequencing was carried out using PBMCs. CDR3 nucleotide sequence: TGTGCCAGCAGTTACTCTGGGGGATGGGGTACTGGTGGCTACACCTTC. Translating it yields CASSYSGGWGTGGYTF.